This T cell receptor (beta chain) was recorded in a study of beta chain features in type 1 diabetes. The study's findings and limits: The similarity of naive, central memory and Treg TCRB repertoires appeared greater among patients than among healthy donors. Researchers report that Type 1 diabetes patients had moderately but significantly shorter TCRB CDR3s across all four CD4+ subsets. Shorter templates might be favored by PCR, and equally so in patients and in controls.

The CDR3 runs 15 residues. The V gene's germline CDR1 is SGHTA and CDR2 FQGNSA. V dropped 5 bases and J dropped 2 bases, with 16 bases sitting between them. On this clone: Its target is not known.

Expressed TCRB transcripts were sequenced because the entire RNA isolate underwent reverse transcription. Data came from immunoSEQ multiplex PCR; TCRdb stores just in-frame clones and leaves some out. The table has about 300,000 clones, 7.5% to 9.5% seen once. Each of the sorted populations had a purity greater than 95%. The rearrangement links TRBV7-2 to TRBJ2-7; weak D call: TRBD2 (5 bases). The sequence was obtained from a woman aged 18-30 years in good health. The sequenced sample was central memory CD4+ T cells from blood. This chain's CDR3 is CASSQRASRAYEQYF. CDR3 nucleotide sequence: TGTGCCAGCAGCCAGAGGGCTAGTCGAGCCTACGAGCAGTACTTC.